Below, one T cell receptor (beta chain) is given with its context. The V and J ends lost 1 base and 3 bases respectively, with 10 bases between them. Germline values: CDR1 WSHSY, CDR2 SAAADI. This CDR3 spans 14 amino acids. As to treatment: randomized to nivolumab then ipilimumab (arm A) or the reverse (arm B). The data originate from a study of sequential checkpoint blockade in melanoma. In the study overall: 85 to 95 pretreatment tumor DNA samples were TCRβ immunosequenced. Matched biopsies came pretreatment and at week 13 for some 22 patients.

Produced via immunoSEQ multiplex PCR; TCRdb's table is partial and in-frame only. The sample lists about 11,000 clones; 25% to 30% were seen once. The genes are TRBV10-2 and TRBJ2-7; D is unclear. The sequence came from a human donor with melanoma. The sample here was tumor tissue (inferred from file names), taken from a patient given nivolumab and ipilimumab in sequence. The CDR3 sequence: CASSEWVRNYEQYF. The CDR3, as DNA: TGCGCCAGCAGTGAGTGGGTCAGAAACTACGAGCAGTACTTC.